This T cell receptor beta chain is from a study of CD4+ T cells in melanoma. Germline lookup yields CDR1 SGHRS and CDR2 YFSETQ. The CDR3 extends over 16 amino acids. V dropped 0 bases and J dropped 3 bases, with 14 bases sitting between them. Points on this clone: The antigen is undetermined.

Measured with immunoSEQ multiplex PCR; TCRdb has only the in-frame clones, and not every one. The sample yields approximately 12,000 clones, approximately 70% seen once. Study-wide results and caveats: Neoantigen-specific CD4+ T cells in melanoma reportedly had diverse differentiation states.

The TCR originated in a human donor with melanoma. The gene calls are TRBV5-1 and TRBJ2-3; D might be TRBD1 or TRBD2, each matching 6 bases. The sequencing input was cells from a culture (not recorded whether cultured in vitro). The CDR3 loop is CASSLVGGTSTDTQYF. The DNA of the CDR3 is TGCGCCAGCAGCTTGGTAGGGGGGACGTCGACAGATACGCAGTATTTT. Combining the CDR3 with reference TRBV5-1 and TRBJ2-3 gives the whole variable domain KAGVTQTPRYLIKTRGQQVTLSCSPISGHRSVSWYQQTPGQGLQFLFEYFSETQRNKGNFPGRFSGRQFSNSRSEMNVSTLELGDSALYLCASSLVGGTSTDTQYFGPGTRLTVL.